These T cell receptor beta chains were read from a single sample in a study of T cells in Graves' hyperthyroidism and ophthalmopathy. TCRdb re-derived calls from the multiplex PCR reads in MiXCR, one entry per CDR3 protein. The sample holds 370,000 or so distinct CDR3 sequences; approximately 25% are singletons and the top ten take over 70%. The sequenced sample consisted of blood. Receptor source: a man aged 50-59 years with Graves' hyperthyroidism. CDR3s include the opening cysteine and the closing phenylalanine or tryptophan. D genes are given only for firm matches. Clone size, where shown, is once, few, many, or a class for clones that have expanded.

CATSDPGTRPETQYF	TGTGCCACCAGTGATCCCGGGACTAGACCAGAGACCCAGTACTTC	TRBD2	TRBV24-1	TRBJ2-5	NA
CASSRGTSGFSSTYEQYF	TGCGCCAGCAGCCGCGGGACTAGCGGGTTTTCTTCGACCTACGAGCAGTACTTC	TRBD2	TRBV5-1	TRBJ2-7	NA
CASSSQAIYQPQHF	TGTGCCAGCAGTTCTCAGGCCATCTATCAGCCCCAGCATTTT	NA	TRBV6-1	TRBJ1-5	few
CASSSPSGRNNEQFF	TGTGCCAGCAGCTCACCTAGCGGGAGAAATAATGAGCAGTTCTTC	TRBD2	TRBV7-2	TRBJ2-1	few
CASSSRTGGYEQYF	TGTGCCAGCAGTTCCCGGACAGGGGGCTACGAGCAGTACTTC	TRBD1	TRBV12-3/TRBV12-4	TRBJ2-7	many
CASERDRTVETQYF	TGTGCCAGCGAAAGGGACCGAACAGTGGAGACCCAGTACTTC	NA	TRBV2	TRBJ2-5	few
CASSLRLGKGLESHEQYF	TGTGCCAGCAGTTTACGGCTTGGTAAGGGACTAGAATCCCACGAGCAGTACTTC	TRBD2	TRBV28	TRBJ2-7	NA
CASGPDRLGQPQHF	TGTGCTAGTGGACCAGACAGATTAGGTCAGCCCCAGCATTTT	NA	TRBV12-5	TRBJ1-5	NA
CASNFPGHNTEAFF	TGTGCCAGCAACTTCCCGGGCCATAACACTGAAGCTTTCTTT	NA	TRBV12-3/TRBV12-4	TRBJ1-1	NA
CASSLPPGRGHQPQHF	TGTGCCAGCAGTCTCCCCCCGGGCAGGGGACATCAGCCCCAGCATTTT	NA	TRBV28	TRBJ1-5	few
CASSHSYQQYF	TGTGCCAGCAGTCACTCTTACCAGCAGTACTTC	NA	TRBV12-3/TRBV12-4	TRBJ2-7	many
CASSPRLSQETQYF	TGTGCCAGCAGCCCTCGACTATCCCAAGAGACCCAGTACTTC	NA	TRBV7-8	TRBJ2-5	many
CASSRYGLMKVGVDTEAFF	TGTGCCAGCTCCCGGTATGGGCTTATGAAGGTGGGGGTGGACACTGAAGCTTTCTTT	NA	TRBV4-2	TRBJ1-1	NA
CASSPRTGAISGANVLTF	TGTGCCAGCAGCCCCAGGACAGGGGCCATCTCTGGGGCCAACGTCCTGACTTTC	TRBD1	TRBV9	TRBJ2-6	NA
CASKIGYGYTF	TGTGCCAGCAAAATCGGGTATGGCTACACCTTC	NA	TRBV12-3/TRBV12-4	TRBJ1-2	NA
CATSRGDRAYEQYF	TGTGCCACCTCCCGGGGGGACAGGGCCTACGAGCAGTACTTC	TRBD1	TRBV10-3	TRBJ2-7	NA
CSVGSNYGYTF	TGCAGCGTTGGGTCTAACTATGGCTACACCTTC	NA	TRBV29-1	TRBJ1-2	NA
CASSLDGGGDTQYF	TGTGCCAGCAGCTTAGATGGTGGAGGGGATACGCAGTATTTT	NA	TRBV11-2	TRBJ2-3	many
CASSLGTHPYEQYF	TGTGCCAGCAGTTTAGGTACGCACCCCTACGAGCAGTACTTC	NA	TRBV12-3/TRBV12-4	TRBJ2-7	NA
CASSRAPRDSPLHF	TGTGCCAGCAGCCGGGCCCCTCGGGATTCACCCCTCCACTTT	NA	TRBV6-1	TRBJ1-6	few
CASSHPLAGSKHRNTGELFF	TGTGCCAGCAGCCATCCCCTAGCCGGGAGTAAACACAGGAACACCGGGGAGCTGTTTTTT	NA	TRBV11-2	TRBJ2-2	few
CAISESPTGATDTQYF	TGTGCCATCAGTGAGTCCCCCACAGGGGCTACAGATACGCAGTATTTT	TRBD1	TRBV10-3	TRBJ2-3	NA
CASSWQLLAKNIQYF	TGTGCCAGCAGTTGGCAGCTACTAGCCAAAAACATTCAGTACTTC	NA	TRBV12-3/TRBV12-4	TRBJ2-4	NA